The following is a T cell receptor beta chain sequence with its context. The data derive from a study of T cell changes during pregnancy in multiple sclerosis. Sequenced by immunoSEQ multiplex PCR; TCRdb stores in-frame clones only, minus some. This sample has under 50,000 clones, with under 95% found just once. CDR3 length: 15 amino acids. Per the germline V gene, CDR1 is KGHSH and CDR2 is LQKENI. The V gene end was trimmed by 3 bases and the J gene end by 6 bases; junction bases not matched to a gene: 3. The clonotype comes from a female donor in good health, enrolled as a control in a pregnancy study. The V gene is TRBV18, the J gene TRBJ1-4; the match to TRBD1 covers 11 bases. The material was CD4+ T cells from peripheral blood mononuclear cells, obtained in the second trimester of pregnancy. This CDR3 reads CASSPGQGEDEKLFF. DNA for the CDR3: TGTGCCAGCTCACCGGGACAGGGGGAAGATGAAAAACTGTTTTTT.